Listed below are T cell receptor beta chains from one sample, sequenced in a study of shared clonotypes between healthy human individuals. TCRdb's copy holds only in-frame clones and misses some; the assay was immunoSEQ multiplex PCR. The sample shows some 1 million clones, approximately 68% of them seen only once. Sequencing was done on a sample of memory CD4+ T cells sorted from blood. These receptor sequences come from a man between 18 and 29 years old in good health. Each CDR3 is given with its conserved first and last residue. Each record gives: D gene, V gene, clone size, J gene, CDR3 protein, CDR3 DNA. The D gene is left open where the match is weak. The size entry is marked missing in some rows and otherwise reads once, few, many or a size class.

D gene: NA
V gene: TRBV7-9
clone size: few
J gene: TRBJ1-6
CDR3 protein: CASSPGAGLGSPLHF
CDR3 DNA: TGTGCCAGCAGCCCGGGAGCAGGGCTGGGTTCACCCCTCCACTTT

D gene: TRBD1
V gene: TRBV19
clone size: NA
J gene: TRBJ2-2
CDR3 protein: CASRIGTGTGELFF
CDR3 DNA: TGTGCCAGTAGGATCGGGACAGGGACCGGGGAGCTGTTTTTT

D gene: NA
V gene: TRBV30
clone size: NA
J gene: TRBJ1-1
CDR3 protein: CAWSRGSEAFF
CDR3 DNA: TGTGCCTGGAGTAGGGGGAGTGAAGCTTTCTTT

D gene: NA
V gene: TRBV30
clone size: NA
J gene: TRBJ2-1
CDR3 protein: CAWRVGGVSYEQFF
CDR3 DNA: TGTGCCTGGCGGGTTGGGGGTGTGAGTTATGAGCAGTTCTTC

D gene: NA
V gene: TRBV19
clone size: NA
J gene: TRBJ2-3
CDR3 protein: CASSIEDQTDTQYF
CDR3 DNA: TGTGCCAGTAGTATAGAGGACCAAACAGATACGCAGTATTTT

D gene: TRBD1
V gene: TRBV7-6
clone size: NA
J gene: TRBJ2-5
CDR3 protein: CASSLPGQGGETQYF
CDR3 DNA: TGTGCCAGCAGCTTGCCGGGACAGGGAGGAGAGACCCAGTACTTC

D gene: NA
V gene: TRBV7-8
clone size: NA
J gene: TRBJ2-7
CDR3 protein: CASSLVGGSSYEQYF
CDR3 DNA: TGTGCCAGCAGCTTAGTTGGCGGCAGCTCCTACGAGCAGTACTTC

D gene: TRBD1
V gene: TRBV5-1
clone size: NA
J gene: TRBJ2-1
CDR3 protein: CASSAGTGGRYNEQFF
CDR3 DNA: TGCGCCAGCAGCGCCGGGACAGGGGGCAGGTACAATGAGCAGTTCTTC

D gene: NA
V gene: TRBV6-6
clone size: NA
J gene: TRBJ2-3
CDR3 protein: CASSYDGGLAQYF
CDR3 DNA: TGTGCCAGCAGTTACGATGGAGGATTGGCGCAGTATTTT

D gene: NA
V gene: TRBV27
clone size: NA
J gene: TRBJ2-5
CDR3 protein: CASSLSRGRETQYF
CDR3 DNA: TGTGCCAGCAGTTTATCACGGGGAAGAGAGACCCAGTACTTC

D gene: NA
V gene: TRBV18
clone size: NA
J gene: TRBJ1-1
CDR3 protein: CASSPARPGAVEIAFF
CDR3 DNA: TGTGCCAGCTCACCGGCGCGGCCGGGGGCCGTGGAGATTGCTTTCTTT

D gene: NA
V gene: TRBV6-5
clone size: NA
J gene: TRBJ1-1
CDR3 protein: CASSYSNSGNTEAFF
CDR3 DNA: TGTGCCAGCAGTTACTCGAATTCCGGGAACACTGAAGCTTTCTTT